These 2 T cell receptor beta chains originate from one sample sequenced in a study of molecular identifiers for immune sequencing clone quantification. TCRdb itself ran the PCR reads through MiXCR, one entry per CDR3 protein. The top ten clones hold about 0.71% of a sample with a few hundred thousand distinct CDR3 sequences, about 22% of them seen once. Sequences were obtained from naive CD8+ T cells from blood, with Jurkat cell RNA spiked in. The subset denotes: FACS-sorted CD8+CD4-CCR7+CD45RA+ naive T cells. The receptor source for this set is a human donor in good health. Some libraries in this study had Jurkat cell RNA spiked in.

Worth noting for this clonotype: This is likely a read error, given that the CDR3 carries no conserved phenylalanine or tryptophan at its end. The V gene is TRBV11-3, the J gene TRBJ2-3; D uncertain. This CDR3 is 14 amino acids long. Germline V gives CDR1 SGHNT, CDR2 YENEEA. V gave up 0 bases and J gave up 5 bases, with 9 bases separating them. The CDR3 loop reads CASSLDDGVDTQYY. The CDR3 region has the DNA TGTGCCAGCAGCTTAGATGATGGGGTAGATACGCAGTATTAC.

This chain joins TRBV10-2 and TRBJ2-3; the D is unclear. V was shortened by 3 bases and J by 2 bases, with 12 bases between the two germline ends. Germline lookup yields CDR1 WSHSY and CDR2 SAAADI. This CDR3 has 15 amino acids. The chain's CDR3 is CASSESGGFTDTQYF. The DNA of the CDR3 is TGCGCCAGCAGTGAAAGTGGCGGATTCACAGATACGCAGTATTTT.